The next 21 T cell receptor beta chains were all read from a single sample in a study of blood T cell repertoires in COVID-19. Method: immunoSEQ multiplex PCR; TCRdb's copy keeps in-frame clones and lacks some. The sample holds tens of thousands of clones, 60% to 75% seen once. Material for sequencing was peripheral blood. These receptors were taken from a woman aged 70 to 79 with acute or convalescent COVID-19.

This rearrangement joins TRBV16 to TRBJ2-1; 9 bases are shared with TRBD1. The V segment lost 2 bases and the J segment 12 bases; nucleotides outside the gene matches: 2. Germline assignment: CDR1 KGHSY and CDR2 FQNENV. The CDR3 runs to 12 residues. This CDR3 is CASSQMGQGQFF. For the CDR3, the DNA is TGTGCCAGCAGCCAAATGGGACAGGGGCAGTTCTTC.

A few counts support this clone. CDR3 protein: CASSPSGISNQEQYF. The CDR3 nucleotides are TGTGCCAGCAGCCCGTCGGGAATTTCTAACCAGGAGCAGTACTTC. The chain has TRBV7-9 and TRBJ2-7; weak D call: TRBD2 (5 bases). The germline V gene encodes CDR1 SEHNR and CDR2 FQNEAQ (reference sequence). V lost 5 bases and J lost 7, with 21 bases in between. CDR3 length: 15 residues.

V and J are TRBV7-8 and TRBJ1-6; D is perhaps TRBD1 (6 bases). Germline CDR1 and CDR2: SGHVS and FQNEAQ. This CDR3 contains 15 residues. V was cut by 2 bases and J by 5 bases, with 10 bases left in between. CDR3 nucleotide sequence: TGTGCCAGCAGCTTAATGTCAGGGGATAATTCACCCCTCCACTTT. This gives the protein CASSLMSGDNSPLHF.

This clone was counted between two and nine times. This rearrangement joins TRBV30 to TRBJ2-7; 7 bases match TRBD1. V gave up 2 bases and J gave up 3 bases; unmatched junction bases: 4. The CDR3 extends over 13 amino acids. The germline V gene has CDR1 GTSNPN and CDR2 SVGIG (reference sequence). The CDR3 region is CAWSTGAIYEQYF. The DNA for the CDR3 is TGTGCCTGGAGTACAGGGGCGATCTACGAGCAGTACTTC. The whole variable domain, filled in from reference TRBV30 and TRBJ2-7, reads SQTIHQWPATLVQPVGSPLSLECTVEGTSNPNLYWYRQAAGRGLQLLFYSVGIGQISSEVPQNLSASRPQDRQFILSSKKLLLSDSGFYLCAWSTGAIYEQYFGPGTRLTVT.

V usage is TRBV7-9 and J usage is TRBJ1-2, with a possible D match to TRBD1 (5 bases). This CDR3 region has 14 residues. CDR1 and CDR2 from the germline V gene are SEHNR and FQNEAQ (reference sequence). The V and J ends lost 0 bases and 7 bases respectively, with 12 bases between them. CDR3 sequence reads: CASSLAQGGVGYTF. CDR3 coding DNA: TGTGCCAGCAGCTTAGCGCAGGGAGGAGTTGGCTACACCTTC.

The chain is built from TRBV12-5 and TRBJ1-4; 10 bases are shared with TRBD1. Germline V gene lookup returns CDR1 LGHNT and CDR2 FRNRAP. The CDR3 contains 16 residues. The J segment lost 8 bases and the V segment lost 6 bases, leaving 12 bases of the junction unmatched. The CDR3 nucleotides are TGTGCTAGTGGGCTTGGACAGGGGGAATCCTTCGAAAAACTGTTTTTT. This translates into CASGLGQGESFEKLFF.

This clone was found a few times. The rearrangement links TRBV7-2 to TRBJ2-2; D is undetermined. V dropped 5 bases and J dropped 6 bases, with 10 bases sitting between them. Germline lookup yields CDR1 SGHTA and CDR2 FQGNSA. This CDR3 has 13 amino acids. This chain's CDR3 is CASSQSRAGELFF. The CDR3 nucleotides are TGTGCCAGCAGCCAGAGTCGGGCCGGGGAGCTGTTTTTT.

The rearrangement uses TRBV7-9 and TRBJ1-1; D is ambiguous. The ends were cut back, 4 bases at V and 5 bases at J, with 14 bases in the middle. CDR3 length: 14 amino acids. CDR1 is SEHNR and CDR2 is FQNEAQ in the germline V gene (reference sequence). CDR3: CASSYDMSGTEAFF. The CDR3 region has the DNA TGTGCCAGCAGCTACGACATGTCGGGGACTGAAGCTTTCTTT.

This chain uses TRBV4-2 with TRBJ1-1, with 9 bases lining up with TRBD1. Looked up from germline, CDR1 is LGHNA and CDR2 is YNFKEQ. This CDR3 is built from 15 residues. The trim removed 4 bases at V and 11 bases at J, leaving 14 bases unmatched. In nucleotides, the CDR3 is TGTGCCAGCAGCCGAACATACCGGGACAGGGAAGACGCTTTCTTT. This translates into CASSRTYRDREDAFF.

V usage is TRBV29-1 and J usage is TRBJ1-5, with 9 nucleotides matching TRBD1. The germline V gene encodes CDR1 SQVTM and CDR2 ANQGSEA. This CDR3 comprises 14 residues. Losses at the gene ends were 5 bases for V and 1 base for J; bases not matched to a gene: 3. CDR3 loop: CSVRTGVSNQPQHF. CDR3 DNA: TGCAGCGTTCGGACAGGGGTGAGCAATCAGCCCCAGCATTTT.

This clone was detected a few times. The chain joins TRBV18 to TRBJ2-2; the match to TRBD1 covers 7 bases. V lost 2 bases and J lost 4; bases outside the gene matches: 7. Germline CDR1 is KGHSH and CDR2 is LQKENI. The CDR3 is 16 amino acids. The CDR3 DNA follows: TGTGCCAGCTCACCATCTGGCAGGGGGATCACCGGGGAGCTGTTTTTT. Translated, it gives CASSPSGRGITGELFF.

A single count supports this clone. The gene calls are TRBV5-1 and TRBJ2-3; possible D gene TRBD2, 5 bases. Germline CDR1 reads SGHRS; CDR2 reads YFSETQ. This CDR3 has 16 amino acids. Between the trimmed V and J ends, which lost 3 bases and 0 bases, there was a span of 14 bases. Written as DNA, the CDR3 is TGCGCCAGCAGCTCGAGGGCGGGTCTCAGCACAGATACGCAGTATTTT. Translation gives CASSSRAGLSTDTQYF.

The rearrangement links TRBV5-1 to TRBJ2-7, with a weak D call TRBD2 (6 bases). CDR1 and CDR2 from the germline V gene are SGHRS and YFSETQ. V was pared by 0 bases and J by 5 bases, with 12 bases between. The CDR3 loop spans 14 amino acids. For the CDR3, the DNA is TGCGCCAGCAGCTTGGGCGGGGAGCGAGACGAGCAGTACTTC. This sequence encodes CASSLGGERDEQYF.

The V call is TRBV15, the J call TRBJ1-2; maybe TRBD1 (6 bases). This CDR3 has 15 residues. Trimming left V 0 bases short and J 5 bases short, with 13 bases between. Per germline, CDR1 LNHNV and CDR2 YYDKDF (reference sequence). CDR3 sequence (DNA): TGTGCCACCAGCAGAGAAACGGGACACCTTTATGGCTACACCTTC. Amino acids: CATSRETGHLYGYTF.

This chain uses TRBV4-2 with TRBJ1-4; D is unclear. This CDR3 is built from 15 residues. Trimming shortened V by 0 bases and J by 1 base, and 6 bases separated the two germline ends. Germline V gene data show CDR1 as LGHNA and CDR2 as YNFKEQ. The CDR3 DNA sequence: TGTGCCAGCAGCCAAGACGGTGAAACTAATGAAAAACTGTTTTTT. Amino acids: CASSQDGETNEKLFF.

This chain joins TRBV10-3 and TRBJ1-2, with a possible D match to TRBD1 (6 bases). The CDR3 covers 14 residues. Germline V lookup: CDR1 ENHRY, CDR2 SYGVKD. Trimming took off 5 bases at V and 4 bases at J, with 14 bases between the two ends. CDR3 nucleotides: TGTGCCATCAGTACCGGGACATCCGTCTATGGCTACACCTTC. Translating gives CAISTGTSVYGYTF.

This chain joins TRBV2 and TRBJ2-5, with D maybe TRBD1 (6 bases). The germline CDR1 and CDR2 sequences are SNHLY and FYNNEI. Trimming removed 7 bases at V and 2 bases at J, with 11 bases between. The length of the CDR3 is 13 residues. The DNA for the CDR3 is TGTGCCAGCACTGGACAGCTACAAGAGACCCAGTACTTC. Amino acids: CASTGQLQETQYF.

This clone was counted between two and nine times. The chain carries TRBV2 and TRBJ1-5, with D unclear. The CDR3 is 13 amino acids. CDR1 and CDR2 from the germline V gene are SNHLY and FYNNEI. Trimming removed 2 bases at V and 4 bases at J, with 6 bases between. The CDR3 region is CASSESSNQPQHF. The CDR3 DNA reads TGTGCCAGCAGTGAAAGTAGTAATCAGCCCCAGCATTTT.

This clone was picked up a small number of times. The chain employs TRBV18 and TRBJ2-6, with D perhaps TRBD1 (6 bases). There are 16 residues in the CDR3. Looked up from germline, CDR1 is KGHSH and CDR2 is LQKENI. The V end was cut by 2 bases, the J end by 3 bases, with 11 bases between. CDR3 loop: CASSPTRGSGANVLTF. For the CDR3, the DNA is TGTGCCAGCTCACCAACGAGGGGGAGTGGGGCCAACGTCCTGACTTTC.

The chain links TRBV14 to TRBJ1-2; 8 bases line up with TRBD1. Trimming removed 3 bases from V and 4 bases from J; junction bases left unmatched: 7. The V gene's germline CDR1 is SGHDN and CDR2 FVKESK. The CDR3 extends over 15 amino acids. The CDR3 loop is CASSQTRGRGYGYTF. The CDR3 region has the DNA TGTGCCAGCAGCCAGACCAGGGGGCGTGGCTATGGCTACACCTTC.

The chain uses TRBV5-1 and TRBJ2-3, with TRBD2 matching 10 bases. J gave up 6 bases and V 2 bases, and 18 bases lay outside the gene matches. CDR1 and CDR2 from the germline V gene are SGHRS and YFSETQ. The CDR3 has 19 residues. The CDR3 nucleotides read TGCGCCAGCAGCTTTGGCTTGTCGCTAGCGGGAGTGCAAGGGGATACGCAGTATTTT. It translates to CASSFGLSLAGVQGDTQYF.